Presented here are 14 T cell receptor beta chains from one specimen sequenced in a study of T-cell memory formation after mild COVID-19. TCRdb itself ran the 5' RACE reads through MiXCR, one entry per CDR3 protein. The sample lists 270,000 or so distinct CDR3 sequences; roughly 18% were seen once. Specimen: PBMCs or a T cell subset sorted from them (not recorded which). Source of these receptors: a man younger than 35 who had mild COVID-19 (a few samples of this study predate the infection). Cell type and time point are not known.

The gene calls are TRBV4-1 and TRBJ2-1, with 15 bases fitting TRBD2. J lost 3 bases, V lost 1 base, and 7 bases had no gene match. This CDR3 is 19 amino acids long. Looked up from germline, CDR1 is MGHRA and CDR2 is YSYEKL. The CDR3 sequence: CASSQGWTSGGALYNEQFF. CDR3 DNA: TGCGCCAGCAGCCAAGGGTGGACTAGCGGGGGGGCCCTCTACAATGAGCAGTTCTTC.

This clonotype was detected only a few times. This chain links TRBV6-1 with TRBJ1-3; possible D gene TRBD1, 6 bases. Per the germline V gene, CDR1 is MNHNS and CDR2 is SASEGT. CDR3 length: 15 residues. The V gene lost 0 bases and the J gene lost 3 bases, with 9 bases spanning the gap. CDR3 in DNA: TGTGCCAGCAGTGAAGCCGGGGGGCTTGGAAACACCATATATTTT. It encodes CASSEAGGLGNTIYF.

This rearrangement joins TRBV4-1 to TRBJ2-5; weak D call: TRBD2 (6 bases). V was trimmed by 2 bases and J by 5 bases, leaving 9 bases between them. This CDR3 is 13 amino acids long. CDR1 and CDR2 from the germline V gene are MGHRA and YSYEKL. CDR3 nucleotides: TGCGCCAGCAGCCAACCCCGGGGGGAGACCCAGTACTTC. Encoded protein: CASSQPRGETQYF.

The genes are TRBV9 and TRBJ2-1; 10 nucleotides match TRBD1. The V gene's germline CDR1 is SGDLS and CDR2 YYNGEE. This CDR3 is built from 14 residues. V trimming: 5 bases; J trimming: 12 bases; junction bases outside the gene matches: 11. CDR3 nucleotides: TGTGCCAGCAGTCGTCCGGGACAGGGGAGTGGGCAGTTCTTC. Translated: CASSRPGQGSGQFF. The full variable domain, with the rest looked up from reference TRBV9 and TRBJ2-1, is DSGVTQTPKHLITATGQRVTLRCSPRSGDLSVYWYQQSLDQGLQFLIQYYNGEERAKGNILERFSAQQFPDLHSELNLSSLELGDSALYFCASSRPGQGSGQFFGPGTRLTVL.

This clonotype has just a few counts. The V call is TRBV12-3 or TRBV12-4, the J call TRBJ2-7, with 7 positions matching TRBD1. V shed 2 bases, J shed 10 bases, and the junction held 8 bases outside the gene matches. The CDR3 length is 13 residues. CDR3 region: CASSLRRTGQQYV. Written as DNA, the CDR3 is TGTGCCAGCAGTTTAAGGCGGACAGGCCAACAGTACGTC.

The rearrangement uses TRBV6-2 or TRBV6-3 and TRBJ1-2; D is unclear. CDR3 size: 14 residues. Per the germline V gene, CDR1 is MNHEY and CDR2 is SVGEGT. V dropped 9 bases and J dropped 4 bases, with 18 bases sitting between them. CDR3 nucleotide sequence: TGTGCCAGTGGAAGGGCAGCGCCTGGCTATGGCTACACCTTC. Translated, it gives CASGRAAPGYGYTF.

This clonotype was observed at least ten times. This clone may be a read error of a much larger clone one base away. This chain links TRBV6-6 with TRBJ2-3; maybe TRBD2 (7 bases). The ends were cut back, 2 bases at V and 4 bases at J, with 10 bases in the middle. Germline-derived CDR1 and CDR2 are MNHNY and SVGAGI (reference sequence). The CDR3 consists of 14 residues. The CDR3 nucleotides read TGTGCCAGCAGTTACGGGGGGGCCGCAGATACGCAGTATTTT. Translating gives CASSYGGAADTQYF.

The rearrangement links TRBV12-3 or TRBV12-4 to TRBJ1-1; D gene unclear. This CDR3 has 12 amino acids. Trimming shortened V by 6 bases and J by 10 bases, and 15 bases separated the two germline ends. The CDR3 coding sequence is TGTGCCAGCAGCCATACGGAGTTGGGAGCTTTCTTT. Residues: CASSHTELGAFF.

The V gene is TRBV18, the J gene TRBJ1-5; D possibly corresponds to TRBD1 (6 bases). In germline, CDR1 is KGHSH, CDR2 LQKENI. Deletions cut 0 bases from V and 10 bases from J, with 10 bases between. The CDR3 covers 13 residues. Here the CDR3 DNA reads TGTGCCAGCTCACCACCCGGGGGGCAACCCCAGCATTTT. Residues: CASSPPGGQPQHF. Full variable domain (rest looked up from reference TRBV18 and TRBJ1-5): NAGVMQNPRHLVRRRGQEARLRCSPMKGHSHVYWYRQLPEEGLKFMVYLQKENIIDESGMPKERFSAEFPKEGPSILRIQQVVRGDSAAYFCASSPPGGQPQHFGDGTRLSIL.

Remarks on this clonotype: The junction differs from germline at one of its ends, possibly a read error. The CDR3 DNA reads TGTGCCAGCAGCTACTCGGACAACATGGGGACTGAAGCTTTCTTT. It codes for CASSYSDNMGTEAFF. V usage is TRBV6-5 and J usage is TRBJ1-1, with D maybe TRBD1 (5 bases). CDR1 MNHEY and CDR2 SVGAGI come from the germline V gene. The length of the CDR3 is 15 residues.

The chain recombines TRBV4-3 with TRBJ1-1; the D gene is possibly TRBD1 (5 bases). Germline values: CDR1 LGHNA, CDR2 YSLEER. The CDR3 loop spans 13 amino acids. The V gene lost 3 bases and the J gene lost 1 base, with 6 bases spanning the gap. In DNA form, the CDR3 reads TGCGCCAGCAGCCACAGGGAGAACACTGAAGCTTTCTTT. The encoded protein is CASSHRENTEAFF.

This clonotype was counted a few times. The CDR3 loop is CSVDASANTGELFF. Here the CDR3 DNA reads TGCAGCGTTGATGCGTCAGCGAACACCGGGGAGCTGTTTTTT. The J gene is TRBJ2-2, the V gene TRBV29-1; D is uncertain. V dropped 3 bases and J dropped 0 bases, with 8 bases sitting between them. The CDR3 is made up of 14 amino acids. Germline loops: CDR1 SQVTM, CDR2 ANQGSEA.

This clonotype was recorded a few times. V is TRBV4-2 and J is TRBJ1-1; 8 bases are a match to TRBD1. The trim removed 2 bases at V and 1 base at J, leaving 0 bases unmatched. The germline CDR1 and CDR2 sequences are LGHNA and YNFKEQ. This CDR3 has 14 residues. The CDR3 spells CASSQTGGNTEAFF. CDR3 in DNA: TGTGCCAGCAGCCAAACAGGGGGGAACACTGAAGCTTTCTTT.

CDR3 in DNA: TGCGCCAGCAGCCGCACAGGGTTTTCGGGTGTGGGTGGCTACACCTTC. As protein: CASSRTGFSGVGGYTF. The chain couples TRBV4-3 to TRBJ1-2; D is perhaps TRBD1 (6 bases). The CDR3 spans 16 residues. V lost 4 bases, J lost 7 bases, and 22 bases lay in between. The germline gives CDR1 LGHNA, CDR2 YSLEER.